Presented here are 24 T cell receptor beta chains from one specimen sequenced in a study of early T cells in non-severe SARS-CoV-2 infection. One entry per CDR3 protein, called by TCRdb with MiXCR from the 5' RACE reads. The sample has some 34,000 distinct CDR3 sequences; 4.5% to 5% are singletons. What was sequenced was whole blood. Source of these receptors: an adult who was a healthcare worker with PCR-confirmed SARS-CoV-2 infection or an uninfected control (not recorded which).

The chain combines TRBV28 with TRBJ2-7; D unclear. Trimming stripped 3 bases from V and 5 bases from J, with 8 bases between. Germline-derived CDR1 and CDR2 are MDHEN and SYDVKM. The CDR3 is 12 residues long. DNA for the CDR3: TGTGCCAGCAGTTTCGGGCCAGACGAGCAGTACTTC. It encodes CASSFGPDEQYF.

The chain recombines TRBV18 with TRBJ1-5; 8 bases map to TRBD1. The junction had 6 bases not matched to a gene; V was cut back by 4 bases and J by 4 bases. Germline V gene lookup returns CDR1 KGHSH and CDR2 LQKENI. The CDR3 spans 15 residues. CDR3 residues: CASSLRTGTNQPQHF. CDR3 bases: TGTGCCAGCTCACTACGGACAGGGACTAATCAGCCCCAGCATTTT.

This clonotype showed up just a few times. The V call is TRBV10-3, the J call TRBJ1-6, with unresolved D. The CDR3 extends over 13 amino acids. Germline CDR1 and CDR2: ENHRY and SYGVKD. Trimming took off 6 bases at V and 10 bases at J, with 13 bases between the two ends. CDR3 DNA: TGTGCCATCAGGACCCAGGATCGATCACCCCTCCACTTT. It translates to CAIRTQDRSPLHF.

This clonotype was counted ten times or more. The chain's CDR3 is CASTTSSGVYEQYF. CDR3 bases: TGTGCCAGCACCACCTCTAGCGGGGTATACGAGCAGTACTTC. The chain joins TRBV7-9 to TRBJ2-7; 9 positions agree with TRBD2. Germline V lookup: CDR1 SEHNR, CDR2 FQNEAQ (reference sequence). This CDR3 spans 14 amino acids. Trimming took 7 bases from V and 4 from J; bases not matched to a gene: 8.

This clonotype has ten or more counts. This sequence joins TRBV6-2 or TRBV6-3 and TRBJ2-2; 8 bases align to TRBD1. Losses at the gene ends were 6 bases for V and 4 bases for J; bases not matched to a gene: 10. Germline values: CDR1 MNHEY, CDR2 SVGEGT. The CDR3 is 16 amino acids. CDR3 in amino acids: CASSPWTGWGTGELFF. The CDR3 nucleotides read TGTGCCAGCAGCCCCTGGACAGGGTGGGGCACCGGGGAGCTGTTTTTT.

In its sample, this clonotype was seen many times. This chain joins TRBV7-2 and TRBJ1-2; 7 bases align to TRBD1. Germline lookup yields CDR1 SGHTA and CDR2 FQGNSA. The length of the CDR3 is 13 residues. The V segment lost 1 base and the J segment 7 bases; nucleotides outside the gene matches: 3. The CDR3 DNA is TGTGCCAGCAGCTTAGGCACAGGGGTTGGCTACACCTTC. Translating gives CASSLGTGVGYTF.

The rearrangement links TRBV4-3 to TRBJ2-1, with TRBD1 identical over 12 bases. This CDR3 has 16 amino acids. V lost 3 bases, J lost 3 bases, and 3 bases stayed unmatched. The germline gives CDR1 LGHNA, CDR2 YSLEER. This CDR3 is CASSQGQGANYNEQFF. The CDR3 bases are TGCGCCAGCAGCCAGGGACAGGGGGCAAACTACAATGAGCAGTTCTTC.

In this sample, this clonotype turned up many times. The rearrangement links TRBV20-1 to TRBJ2-1; 12 bases agree with TRBD2. V gave up 4 bases and J gave up 4 bases; unmatched junction bases: 2. The CDR3 has 14 residues. The V gene's germline CDR1 is DFQATT and CDR2 SNEGSKA (reference sequence). The CDR3 bases are TGCAGTGCTACTACTAGCGGGGGGTACAATGAGCAGTTCTTC. Its protein is CSATTSGGYNEQFF.

This clonotype was observed at least ten times. The chain couples TRBV5-8 to TRBJ1-2; D might be TRBD1 (6 bases). Germline assignment: CDR1 SGHTS and CDR2 YDEGEE. Deletions cut 2 bases from V and 4 bases from J, with 12 bases between. CDR3 length equals 14 residues. The CDR3 DNA is TGTGCCAGCAGCTTACAGACAGGTCCCTATGGCTACACCTTC. Encoded protein: CASSLQTGPYGYTF.

In this sample, this clonotype turned up many times. The chain's CDR3 is CASSLVVNSAYNEQFF. The CDR3 DNA sequence: TGCGCCAGCAGCTTGGTTGTCAACTCGGCATACAATGAGCAGTTCTTC. The rearrangement joins TRBV5-1 to TRBJ2-1; D gene unclear. The germline gives CDR1 SGHRS, CDR2 YFSETQ. The V end lost 0 bases, the J end lost 4 bases, and 14 bases lay between the germline ends. CDR3 size: 16 residues.

This clonotype appeared a few times. Germline is not matched at one junction end, which may reflect a read error. The chain combines TRBV5-5 with TRBJ1-1, with D hard to call. From germline, CDR1 is SGHKS and CDR2 YYEKEE (reference sequence). The CDR3 consists of 14 residues. The DNA of the CDR3 is TGTGCCAGCAGCTTGTTGGACGCCCGGGGTGAAGTTTTCTTT. This codes for CASSLLDARGEVFF.

Judged by abundance, this clonotype is medium-sized. The chain joins TRBV7-2 to TRBJ2-7; TRBD2 agrees at 10 bases. Germline loops: CDR1 SGHTA, CDR2 FQGNSA. The V and J ends lost 2 bases and 5 bases, in that order; junction bases with no gene match: 0. The CDR3 is 13 residues long. In nucleotides, the CDR3 is TGTGCCAGCAGCTTAACTAGCGGGGACGAGCAGTACTTC. It encodes CASSLTSGDEQYF.

This clonotype was observed many times. The V and J genes are TRBV21-1 and TRBJ1-2. TRBV21-1 is described as a pseudogene. CDR3 length equals 14 residues. As DNA, the CDR3 is TGTGCCAGCAGCAATCCGGACGCAAACTATGGCTACACCTTC. Protein sequence: CASSNPDANYGYTF.

In its sample, this clonotype was seen many times. The chain links TRBV6-1 to TRBJ1-5; 7 bases match TRBD1. V was pared by 4 bases and J by 1 base, with 7 bases of the junction left unmatched. This CDR3 contains 16 residues. Germline V gene data show CDR1 as MNHNS and CDR2 as SASEGT. The CDR3, as DNA: TGTGCCAGCAGTGCAACAGGGGCCTCGAGCAATCAGCCCCAGCATTTT. Residues: CASSATGASSNQPQHF.

The CDR3 loop is CASSHQTGDYGYTF. The CDR3 bases are TGCGCCAGCAGCCACCAGACAGGGGACTATGGCTACACCTTC. The chain couples TRBV4-1 to TRBJ1-2, with 8 bases that match TRBD1. V dropped 3 bases and J dropped 3; count of bases not matched to a gene: 3. The CDR3 totals 14 residues. CDR1 and CDR2 from the germline V gene are MGHRA and YSYEKL.

This clonotype was counted many times. This CDR3 reads CASSLQGAQSGELFF. For the CDR3, the DNA is TGTGCCAGCAGCTTACAGGGGGCCCAGTCTGGGGAGCTGTTTTTT. This chain uses TRBV7-2 with TRBJ2-2; 8 nucleotides align to TRBD1. The CDR3 consists of 15 residues. Germline assignment: CDR1 SGHTA and CDR2 FQGNSA. V lost 2 bases, J lost 8 bases, and 7 bases stayed unmatched.

This clonotype was seen many times. The chain couples TRBV7-9 to TRBJ1-4, with no clear D. CDR3 length: 15 residues. Per the germline V gene, CDR1 is SEHNR and CDR2 is FQNEAQ (reference sequence). V was trimmed by 5 bases and J by 6 bases, leaving 16 bases between them. The CDR3 sequence: CASSGPGWRDEKLFF. In DNA, the CDR3 is TGTGCCAGCAGCGGTCCCGGGTGGAGGGATGAAAAACTGTTTTTT.

This clonotype has at least ten counts. The gene calls are TRBV5-6 and TRBJ2-3; D call uncertain. Trimming removed 5 bases from V and 0 bases from J, with 10 bases in between. Per the germline V gene, CDR1 is SGHDT and CDR2 is YYEEEE. The CDR3 spans 14 residues. CDR3 protein: CASSSALSTDTQYF. The CDR3 DNA reads as TGTGCCAGCAGTTCAGCCCTTAGCACAGATACGCAGTATTTT.

This clonotype was counted ten times or more. This rearrangement joins TRBV4-1 to TRBJ1-5, with no clear D. CDR3 size: 15 residues. Between the trimmed V and J ends, which lost 2 bases and 7 bases, there was a span of 15 bases. CDR1 and CDR2 from the germline V gene are MGHRA and YSYEKL. In DNA, the CDR3 is TGCGCCAGCAGCCAATCTAACACAGCTTGGCAGCCCCAGCATTTT. It encodes CASSQSNTAWQPQHF.

Only a few counts were recorded for this clonotype. The chain carries TRBV24-1 and TRBJ1-1, with D unclear. The CDR3 runs 13 residues. Germline V gene lookup returns CDR1 KGHDR and CDR2 SFDVKD. The germline V and J ends were trimmed by 0 bases and 8 bases, with 9 bases remaining between them. CDR3 sequence: CATSDLNSGEAFF. The CDR3, as DNA: TGTGCCACCAGTGATTTGAACAGCGGAGAAGCTTTCTTT.

This clonotype has a count of ten or more. This chain links TRBV3-1 with TRBJ1-5, with a tentative D call TRBD1 (6 bases). CDR1 LGHDT and CDR2 YNNKEL come from the germline V gene (reference sequence). This CDR3 is built from 13 residues. The V gene lost 4 bases and the J gene lost 7 bases, with 11 bases spanning the gap. The CDR3 nucleotides are TGTGCCAGCAGCCGTTCAGGGGACCAGCCCCAGCATTTT. This encodes CASSRSGDQPQHF.

This clonotype was found many times. This chain uses TRBV14 with TRBJ2-1; D remains unclear. Germline V gene lookup returns CDR1 SGHDN and CDR2 FVKESK. V gave up 4 bases and J gave up 1 base, with 14 bases separating them. The CDR3 extends over 16 amino acids. The CDR3 reads CASSRPGAFSYNEQFF. As DNA, the CDR3 is TGTGCCAGCAGCCGCCCTGGCGCTTTTTCCTACAATGAGCAGTTCTTC.

In its sample, this clonotype was seen many times. This chain connects TRBV20-1 to TRBJ1-2; weak D call: TRBD1 (6 bases). Germline-derived CDR1 and CDR2 are DFQATT and SNEGSKA (reference sequence). CDR3 length: 13 amino acids. Trimming left V 2 bases short and J 4 bases short, with 11 bases between. CDR3: CSARQTGSYGYTF. In nucleotides, the CDR3 is TGCAGTGCTAGACAAACAGGGAGCTATGGCTACACCTTC.

This clonotype was seen ten or more times. The V call is TRBV28, the J call TRBJ1-5, with D possibly being TRBD1 (6 bases). Trimming pared 5 bases from V and 6 bases from J, leaving 20 bases between. This CDR3 comprises 16 residues. Germline-derived CDR1 and CDR2 are MDHEN and SYDVKM. The CDR3 nucleotides read TGTGCCAGCAGTCCACCCGCACAGGGACGGAGTCAGCCCCAGCATTTT. It codes for CASSPPAQGRSQPQHF.